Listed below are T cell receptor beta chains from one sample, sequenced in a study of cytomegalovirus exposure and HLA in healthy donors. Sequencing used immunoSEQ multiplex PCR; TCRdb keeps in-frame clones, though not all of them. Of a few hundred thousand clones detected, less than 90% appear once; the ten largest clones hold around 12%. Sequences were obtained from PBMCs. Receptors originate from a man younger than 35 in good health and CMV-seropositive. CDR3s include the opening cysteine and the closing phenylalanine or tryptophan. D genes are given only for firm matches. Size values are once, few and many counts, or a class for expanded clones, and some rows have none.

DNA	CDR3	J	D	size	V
TGTGCCAGCAGTTATCAGGGAAACCAAGAGACCCAGTACTTC	CASSYQGNQETQYF	TRBJ2-5	-	-	TRBV6-5
TGCGCCAGCAGCCAAGTCGGGACAGGCCTGGTAGCGTCTGGAAACACCATATATTTT	CASSQVGTGLVASGNTIYF	TRBJ1-3	TRBD1	-	TRBV4-1
TGTGCCAGCAGCTTAAAAGCGGGAGGGAAGACTTACAATGAGCAGTTCTTC	CASSLKAGGKTYNEQFF	TRBJ2-1	TRBD2	-	TRBV7-9
TGTGCCAGCAGCAGACAGGGCTACGAGCAGTACTTC	CASSRQGYEQYF	TRBJ2-7	TRBD1	-	TRBV28
TGTGCCAGCTCACGGGACAGGGACGACGAGCAGTACTTC	CASSRDRDDEQYF	TRBJ2-7	TRBD1	-	TRBV18
TGTGCCAGCAGTTTTAGCCTAGCGGGAGACAATGAGCAGTTCTTC	CASSFSLAGDNEQFF	TRBJ2-1	TRBD2	-	TRBV27
TGTGCCAGCTCACCTCCAGTGAACACTGAAGCTTTCTTT	CASSPPVNTEAFF	TRBJ1-1	-	-	TRBV18
TGTGCCAGCAGTGAAGGGCCACGGTCCCTCTATGGCTACACCTTC	CASSEGPRSLYGYTF	TRBJ1-2	-	-	TRBV6-1
TGTGCCAGCAGTGAGGTGGACTCGACAGGGAGAGCTTTCTTT	CASSEVDSTGRAFF	TRBJ1-1	TRBD1	-	TRBV2
TGTGCCAGCAGCGTAGCGGGAGGGTCCTACAATGAGCAGTTCTTC	CASSVAGGSYNEQFF	TRBJ2-1	TRBD2	few	TRBV9
TGTGCCAGCAGCTCGGGACTAGCGGGAGTATCCTACAATGAGCAGTTCTTC	CASSSGLAGVSYNEQFF	TRBJ2-1	TRBD2	-	TRBV11-2
TGTGCCAGCAGCTCAACGACTAGCGCAACCTACGAGCAGTACTTC	CASSSTTSATYEQYF	TRBJ2-7	TRBD2	once	TRBV7-9
TGTGCCAGCAGTGCCAAGGACAGGGGAAAAAGCGAGCAGTACTTC	CASSAKDRGKSEQYF	TRBJ2-7	TRBD1	-	TRBV2
TGTGCCAGCTCACCACCTGCTAGCTCCTACGAGCAGTACTTC	CASSPPASSYEQYF	TRBJ2-7	-	-	TRBV18
TGCGCCAGCAGCTTTTCCTTCGTAGCGGGGCCCTACGAGCAGTACTTC	CASSFSFVAGPYEQYF	TRBJ2-7	TRBD2	-	TRBV5-1
TGTGCCAGCAGCCTGCCGCACTTGGATAAAGACGGAGAGACCCAGTACTTC	CASSLPHLDKDGETQYF	TRBJ2-5	-	-	TRBV5-4
TGTGCCAGCAGCTTAAGGGGCGGGGAGCTGTTTTTT	CASSLRGGELFF	TRBJ2-2	-	-	TRBV7-9
TGTGCCAGCAGCCGGGACAGGGAGGAGACCCAGTACTTC	CASSRDREETQYF	TRBJ2-5	TRBD1	-	TRBV5-4
TGTGCCAGCAGCCCGGACAGGGGTTCCTACAATGAGCAGTTCTTC	CASSPDRGSYNEQFF	TRBJ2-1	TRBD1	-	TRBV7-3
TGTGCCAGCAGCTTCATTGGGGCCGTGGGCAATCAGCCCCAGCATTTT	CASSFIGAVGNQPQHF	TRBJ1-5	-	-	TRBV7-2
TGTGCCATCATGGACAGCCTTACCTATGGCTACACCTTC	CAIMDSLTYGYTF	TRBJ1-2	-	-	TRBV10-3
TGTGCCAGCAGTGAAGCAAAGGGGGCCCAGTACTTC	CASSEAKGAQYF	TRBJ2-5	-	-	TRBV6-1
TGCGCCAGCAGCCAAGATTTCAAATATGGCTACACCTTC	CASSQDFKYGYTF	TRBJ1-2	-	-	TRBV4-1
TGTGCCAGCAGCTTTGGTACTAACCCCAATGAGCAGTTCTTC	CASSFGTNPNEQFF	TRBJ2-1	-	-	TRBV5-5
TGCAGCGGCTCCGGGACTCCCACCCACGAGCAGTACTTC	CSGSGTPTHEQYF	TRBJ2-7	-	-	TRBV29-1
TGTGCCTGGAGTAGGGTAGCCTACGAGCAGTACTTC	CAWSRVAYEQYF	TRBJ2-7	-	-	TRBV30
TGTGCCAGCAGTTACACTCCCCCTGGGACTAGCGGAGAGACCCAGTACTTC	CASSYTPPGTSGETQYF	TRBJ2-5	TRBD2	-	TRBV28
TGTGCCAGCAGGTACAGGGGGGTTGAGGGGCAGTTCTTC	CASRYRGVEGQFF	TRBJ2-1	TRBD1	-	TRBV28
TGTGCCAGCAGCTCCAGTGAGGGGCGCCAGCCCCAGCATTTT	CASSSSEGRQPQHF	TRBJ1-5	-	-	TRBV4-2
TGTGCCAGTGGGGCCCAAAACACCGGGGAGCTGTTTTTT	CASGAQNTGELFF	TRBJ2-2	-	-	TRBV27
TGTGCCACCAGCAGAGATCACCAGGGACCAGAGACCCAGTACTTC	CATSRDHQGPETQYF	TRBJ2-5	-	few	TRBV15
TGCGCCAGCAGCTTAACAGATACGCAGTATTTT	CASSLTDTQYF	TRBJ2-3	-	-	TRBV5-1
TGTGCCAGCAGTCCACCCCCGGTGATCTATAGCAATCAGCCCCAGCATTTT	CASSPPPVIYSNQPQHF	TRBJ1-5	-	-	TRBV28
TGTGCCAGCAGCGGGGACAGGGGCACAGATACGCAGTATTTT	CASSGDRGTDTQYF	TRBJ2-3	TRBD1	-	TRBV2
TGTGCCACCAACAGACAAGAGAATGAAAAACTGTTTTTT	CATNRQENEKLFF	TRBJ1-4	-	once	TRBV28
TGCAGCCCCAAGTTACGGACTAGAAAAGCCAATGAGCAGTTCTTC	CSPKLRTRKANEQFF	TRBJ2-1	TRBD2	once	TRBV29-1
TGTGCCAGCTTACGGACTTCTGGAAACACCATATATTTT	CASLRTSGNTIYF	TRBJ1-3	-	-	TRBV18
TGTGCCAGCAGTTTAGAAGGGCGTTGGTATGGCTACACCTTC	CASSLEGRWYGYTF	TRBJ1-2	-	-	TRBV28
TGTGCCAGCAGTATTGCCCGGGAGACCCAGTACTTC	CASSIARETQYF	TRBJ2-5	-	-	TRBV2